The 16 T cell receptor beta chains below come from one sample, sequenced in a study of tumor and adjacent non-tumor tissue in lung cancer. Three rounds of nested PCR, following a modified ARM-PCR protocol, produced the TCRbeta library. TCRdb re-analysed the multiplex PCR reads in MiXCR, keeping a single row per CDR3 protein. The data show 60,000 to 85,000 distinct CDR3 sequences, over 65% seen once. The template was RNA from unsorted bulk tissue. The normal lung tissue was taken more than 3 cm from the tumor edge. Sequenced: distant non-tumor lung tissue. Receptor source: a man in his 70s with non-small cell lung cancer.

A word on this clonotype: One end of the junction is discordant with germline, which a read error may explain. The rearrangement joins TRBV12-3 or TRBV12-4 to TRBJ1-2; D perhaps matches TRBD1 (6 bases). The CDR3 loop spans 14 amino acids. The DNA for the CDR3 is TGTACCAGCAGGCCGAGACAGGTGAACCATGGCTACACCTTC. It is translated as CTSRPRQVNHGYTF.

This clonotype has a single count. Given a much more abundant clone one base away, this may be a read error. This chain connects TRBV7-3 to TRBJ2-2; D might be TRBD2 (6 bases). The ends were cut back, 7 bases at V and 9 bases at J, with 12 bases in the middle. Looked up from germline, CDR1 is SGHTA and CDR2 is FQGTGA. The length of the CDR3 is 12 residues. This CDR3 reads CASIPGGRELFF. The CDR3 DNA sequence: TGTGCCAGCATTCCCGGGGGTCGGGAGCTGTTTTTT. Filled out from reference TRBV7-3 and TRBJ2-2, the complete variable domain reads GAGVSQTPSNKVTEKGKYVELRCDPISGHTALYWYRQSLGQGPEFLIYFQGTGAADDSGLPNDRFFAVRPEGSVSTLKIQRTERGDSAVYLCASIPGGRELFFGEGSRLTVL.

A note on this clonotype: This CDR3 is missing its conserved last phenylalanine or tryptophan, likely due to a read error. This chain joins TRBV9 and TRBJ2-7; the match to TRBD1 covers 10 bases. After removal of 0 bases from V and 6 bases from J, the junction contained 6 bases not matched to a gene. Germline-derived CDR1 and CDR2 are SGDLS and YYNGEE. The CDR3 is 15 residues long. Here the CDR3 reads CASSVAGTGVGEQYI. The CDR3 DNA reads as TGTGCCAGCAGCGTAGCAGGGACAGGGGTAGGCGAGCAGTACATC.

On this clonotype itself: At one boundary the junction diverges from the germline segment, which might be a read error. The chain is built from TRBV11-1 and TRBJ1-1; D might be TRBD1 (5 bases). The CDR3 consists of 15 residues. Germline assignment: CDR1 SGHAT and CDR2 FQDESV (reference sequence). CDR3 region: CANSLENRAGTDAFF. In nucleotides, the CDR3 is TGTGCCAACAGCTTAGAGAATCGGGCGGGGACTGACGCTTTCTTT. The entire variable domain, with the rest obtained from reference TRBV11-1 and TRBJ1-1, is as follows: EAEVAQSPRYKITEKSQAVAFWCDPISGHATLYWYRQILGQGPELLVQFQDESVVDDSQLPKDRFSAERLKGVDSTLKIQPAELGDSAMYLCANSLENRAGTDAFFGQGTRLTVV.

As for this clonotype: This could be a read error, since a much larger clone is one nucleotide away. The CDR3 DNA follows: TGTGCCAACAGCTTGAATCCAACCTACGAGCAGTACTTC. Translating gives CANSLNPTYEQYF. V and J are TRBV5-5 and TRBJ2-7; D remains ambiguous. Germline loops: CDR1 SGHKS, CDR2 YYEKEE (reference sequence). The CDR3 runs to 13 residues.

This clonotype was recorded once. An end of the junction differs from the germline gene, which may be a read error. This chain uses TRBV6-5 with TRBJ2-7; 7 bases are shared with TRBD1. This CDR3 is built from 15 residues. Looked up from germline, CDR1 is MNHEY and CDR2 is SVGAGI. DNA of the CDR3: TGTGCCAGCAGCGAAGAACAGGGGTCTGGGAGTGAGCAATACTTC. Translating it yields CASSEEQGSGSEQYF.

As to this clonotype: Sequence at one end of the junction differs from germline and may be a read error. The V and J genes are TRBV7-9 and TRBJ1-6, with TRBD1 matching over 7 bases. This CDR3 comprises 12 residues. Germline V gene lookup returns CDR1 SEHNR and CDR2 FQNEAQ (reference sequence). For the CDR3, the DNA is TGTGCCAGCAGCAACAGGGGTTCACACCCCCATTTT. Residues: CASSNRGSHPHF.

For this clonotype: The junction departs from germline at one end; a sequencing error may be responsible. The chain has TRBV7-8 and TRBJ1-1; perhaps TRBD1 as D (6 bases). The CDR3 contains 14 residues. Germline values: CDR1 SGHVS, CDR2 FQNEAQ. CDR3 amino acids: CASTQGTRNTEVFF. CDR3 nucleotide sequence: TGTGCCAGCACCCAGGGGACTCGTAACACTGAAGTTTTCTTT.

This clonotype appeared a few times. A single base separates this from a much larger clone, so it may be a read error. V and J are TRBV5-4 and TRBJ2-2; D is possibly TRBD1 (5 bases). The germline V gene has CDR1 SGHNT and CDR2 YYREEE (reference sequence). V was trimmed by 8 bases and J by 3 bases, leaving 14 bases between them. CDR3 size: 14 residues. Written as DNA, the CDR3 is TGTGCCAGTAAGATAGGGGTTGACACCGGGGAGCTGTTTTTT. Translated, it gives CASKIGVDTGELFF.

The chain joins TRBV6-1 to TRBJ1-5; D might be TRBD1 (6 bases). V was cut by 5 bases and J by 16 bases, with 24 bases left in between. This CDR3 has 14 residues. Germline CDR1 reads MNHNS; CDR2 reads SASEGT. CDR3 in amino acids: CASSLQGNNQPRHF. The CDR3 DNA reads TGTGCCAGCAGTCTACAGGGTAACAATCAGCCCCGACATTTT.

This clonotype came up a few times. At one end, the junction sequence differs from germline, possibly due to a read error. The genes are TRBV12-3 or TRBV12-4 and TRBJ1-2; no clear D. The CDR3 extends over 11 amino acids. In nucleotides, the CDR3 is TGTGCCAACAGTTCAGACGAAGGTTACACCTTC. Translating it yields CANSSDEGYTF.

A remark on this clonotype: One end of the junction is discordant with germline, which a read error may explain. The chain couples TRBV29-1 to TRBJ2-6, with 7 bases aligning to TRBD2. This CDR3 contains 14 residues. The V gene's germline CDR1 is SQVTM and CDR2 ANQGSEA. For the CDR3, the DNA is TGCAACGTTGAGGCGGGGGTTGGGGCCAACGTCCTGACTTTC. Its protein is CNVEAGVGANVLTF.

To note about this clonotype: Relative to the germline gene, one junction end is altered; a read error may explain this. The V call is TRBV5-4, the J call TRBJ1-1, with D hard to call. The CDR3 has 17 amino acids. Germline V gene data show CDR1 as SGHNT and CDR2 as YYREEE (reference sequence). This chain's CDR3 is CGSSTTEVALGNTEAFF. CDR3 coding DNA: TGTGGCAGCAGCACTACAGAGGTTGCACTCGGGAACACTGAAGCTTTCTTT.

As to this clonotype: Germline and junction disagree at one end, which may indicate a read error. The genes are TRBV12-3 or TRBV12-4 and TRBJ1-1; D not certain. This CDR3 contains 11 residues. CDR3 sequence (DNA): TGTACCAGAATTGCGAACACTGAAGCTTTCTTT. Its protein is CTRIANTEAFF.

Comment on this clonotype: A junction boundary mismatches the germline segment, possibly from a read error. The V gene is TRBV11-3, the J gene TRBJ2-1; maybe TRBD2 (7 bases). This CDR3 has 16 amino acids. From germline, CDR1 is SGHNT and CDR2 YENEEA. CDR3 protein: CASSLDPTGGMSEQFF. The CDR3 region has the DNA TGTGCCAGTAGCTTAGATCCCACGGGGGGCATGAGTGAGCAGTTCTTC. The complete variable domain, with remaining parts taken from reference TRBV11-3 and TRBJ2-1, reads EAGVVQSPRYKIIEKKQPVAFWCNPISGHNTLYWYLQNLGQGPELLIRYENEEAVDDSQLPKDRFSAERLKGVDSTLKIQPAELGDSAVYLCASSLDPTGGMSEQFFGPGTRLTVL.

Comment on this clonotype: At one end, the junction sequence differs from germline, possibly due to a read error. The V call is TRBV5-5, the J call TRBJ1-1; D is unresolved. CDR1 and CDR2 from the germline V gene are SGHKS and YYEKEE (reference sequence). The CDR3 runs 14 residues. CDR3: CAISSFTVNTETFF. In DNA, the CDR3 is TGTGCCATCAGCTCTTTTACGGTGAACACTGAAACTTTCTTT.